This T cell receptor beta chain was observed in a study of shared clonotypes between healthy human individuals. The naive CD8 population came from CD45RO-negative cells selected for CCR7, without terminally differentiated effector memory CD45RA+ cells. Those who donated, Caucasian adults without exception, all lived in Nashville, Tennessee. Note on this clone: What it recognizes is unknown.

Only in-frame clones appear in the TCRdb table, and some are missing; sequencing was by immunoSEQ multiplex PCR. The data show about 2.1 million clones, over 85% seen once. Findings and limits, study-wide: Naive subsets tended to show greater estimated richness than memory subsets. Only blood underwent sampling, and tissue repertoires likely differ.

Sequencing used naive CD8+ T cells from PBMCs. The origin of this receptor is a man between 18 and 29 years old in good health. Some clones in this sample may be carry-over from other donors' samples.

For the CDR3, the DNA is TGCGCCAGCAGCAGACGACAGGGGCCACCGAACACTGAAGCTTTCTTT. Amino acid sequence: CASSRRQGPPNTEAFF. The rearrangement links TRBV4-1 to TRBJ1-1, with 8 bases that match TRBD1. V lost 5 bases to trimming and J lost 1 base; unmatched junction nucleotides: 9. The CDR3 runs to 16 residues. Germline CDR1 reads MGHRA; CDR2 reads YSYEKL.